The 13 T cell receptor beta chains in this list originate from one sample, sequenced in a study of PD-L1 blockade in urothelial cancer. Clones were sequenced by immunoSEQ multiplex PCR, and TCRdb holds only the in-frame ones, with some missing. In the table there are approximately 58,000 clones, 82% of which are singletons. Sequences were derived from PBMCs, sampled around atezolizumab (anti-PD-L1) treatment. Receptors originate from a man in his 70s with urothelial cancer.

The rearrangement joins TRBV2 to TRBJ2-1; 7 nucleotides align to TRBD1. From germline, CDR1 is SNHLY and CDR2 FYNNEI. The CDR3 spans 16 residues. V lost 2 bases to trimming and J lost 6 bases; unmatched junction nucleotides: 10. In DNA form, the CDR3 reads TGTGCCAGCAGTGAAATTGAAGCAGGGGGTGGCAATGAGCAGTTCTTC. Protein product: CASSEIEAGGGNEQFF.

CDR3 nucleotide sequence: TGTGCCAGTAGTCTCCGGACTAGCGGTTACAATGAGCAGTTCTTC. Translating gives CASSLRTSGYNEQFF. The chain employs TRBV19 and TRBJ2-1, with 10 bases aligning to TRBD2. Germline CDR1 reads LNHDA; CDR2 reads SQIVND (reference sequence). The junction had 5 bases not matched to a gene; V was cut back by 5 bases and J by 4 bases. The length of the CDR3 is 15 residues. Supplemented by reference TRBV19 and TRBJ2-1, the full variable domain reads DGGITQSPKYLFRKEGQNVTLSCEQNLNHDAMYWYRQDPGQGLRLIYYSQIVNDFQKGDIAEGYSVSREKKESFPLTVTSAQKNPTAFYLCASSLRTSGYNEQFFGPGTRLTVL.

This clone has just one count. J is TRBJ2-1 and V is TRBV28, with 8 nucleotides matching TRBD2. CDR1 and CDR2 from the germline V gene are MDHEN and SYDVKM. Losses at the gene ends were 5 bases for V and 10 bases for J; bases not matched to a gene: 13. The CDR3 is made up of 15 amino acids. CDR3 bases: TGTGCCAGCAGTCCCCCGACAAGACTAGCGAGCGAGCAGTTCTTC. Its protein product is CASSPPTRLASEQFF.

V is TRBV7-9 and J is TRBJ2-1; tentatively, D is TRBD1 (6 bases). The V end lost 6 bases, the J end lost 9 bases, and 21 bases lay between the germline ends. This CDR3 is built from 15 residues. The V gene's germline CDR1 is SEHNR and CDR2 FQNEAQ (reference sequence). CDR3 sequence: CASSLPGHRLVEQFF. CDR3 DNA: TGTGCCAGCAGTCTTCCGGGACATAGGTTGGTTGAGCAGTTCTTC.

This sequence joins TRBV28 and TRBJ2-7, with TRBD1 matching over 8 bases. The germline V gene encodes CDR1 MDHEN and CDR2 SYDVKM. J gave up 2 bases and V 6 bases, and 12 bases lay outside the gene matches. The CDR3 spans 16 residues. Here the CDR3 reads CASSSGTGGFPYEQYF. CDR3 sequence (DNA): TGTGCCAGCAGCTCCGGGACAGGAGGGTTTCCCTACGAGCAGTACTTC.

This sequence joins TRBV7-9 and TRBJ2-1, with 7 bases matching TRBD2. The CDR3 consists of 16 residues. Per germline, CDR1 SEHNR and CDR2 FQNEAQ (reference sequence). Trimming took 5 bases from V and 6 from J; bases not matched to a gene: 13. CDR3 nucleotide sequence: TGTGCCAGCAGCCGCCAGGCGGGAGTGTCTCGCAATGAGCAGTTCTTC. The encoded protein is CASSRQAGVSRNEQFF.

This rearrangement joins TRBV20-1 to TRBJ2-7; 7 nucleotides match TRBD2. J gave up 3 bases and V 7 bases, and 3 bases lay outside the gene matches. Germline CDR1 is DFQATT and CDR2 is SNEGSKA (reference sequence). The CDR3 is made up of 11 amino acids. This CDR3 is CSGGGSYEQYF. In nucleotides, the CDR3 is TGCAGTGGGGGCGGGAGCTACGAGCAGTACTTC.

The chain is built from TRBV30 and TRBJ2-7; no reliable D call. Germline CDR1 and CDR2: GTSNPN and SVGIG (reference sequence). Trimming took off 4 bases at V and 1 base at J, with 11 bases between the two ends. This CDR3 has 13 amino acids. As DNA, the CDR3 is TGTGCCTGGATGAGGAAGAGGTCCTACGAGCAGTACTTC. It encodes CAWMRKRSYEQYF.

The rearrangement joins TRBV7-9 to TRBJ2-7, with D possibly being TRBD1 (6 bases). Looked up from germline, CDR1 is SEHNR and CDR2 is FQNEAQ (reference sequence). This CDR3 is 13 amino acids long. V was pared by 5 bases and J by 5 bases, with 13 bases between. In DNA form, the CDR3 reads TGTGCCAGCAGCCTACAGGGACCCCACGAGCAGTACTTC. Translating gives CASSLQGPHEQYF.

The chain links TRBV18 to TRBJ2-1; TRBD2 aligns across 10 bases. Losses at the gene ends were 6 bases for V and 2 bases for J; bases not matched to a gene: 7. CDR3 length equals 16 residues. Germline V gives CDR1 KGHSH, CDR2 LQKENI. CDR3 nucleotide sequence: TGTGCCAGCTCCCCTCGGACTAGCGGAGCCTACAATGAGCAGTTCTTC. Translated, it gives CASSPRTSGAYNEQFF.

This chain links TRBV29-1 with TRBJ2-7; 8 nucleotides match TRBD1. Germline trimming cut 3 bases from V and 4 bases from J; bases unmatched to any gene: 8. CDR3 length equals 14 residues. Germline CDR1 is SQVTM and CDR2 is ANQGSEA. CDR3 nucleotide sequence: TGCAGCGTTGAGCAAACAACAGGGGGTTACGAGCAGTACTTC. Translation: CSVEQTTGGYEQYF.

This clone was detected only once. The genes are TRBV19 and TRBJ2-5, with 11 positions matching TRBD2. V trimming: 6 bases; J trimming: 4 bases; junction bases outside the gene matches: 1. Germline V gives CDR1 LNHDA, CDR2 SQIVND (reference sequence). The CDR3 covers 13 residues. DNA for the CDR3: TGTGCCAGTAGGGGGACTAGCGGAGAGACCCAGTACTTC. Translated: CASRGTSGETQYF. Variable domain in full (rest from reference TRBV19 and TRBJ2-5): DGGITQSPKYLFRKEGQNVTLSCEQNLNHDAMYWYRQDPGQGLRLIYYSQIVNDFQKGDIAEGYSVSREKKESFPLTVTSAQKNPTAFYLCASRGTSGETQYFGPGTRLLVL.

V gene TRBV10-3 combines with J gene TRBJ2-3; possibly TRBD2 for D (6 bases). Per germline, CDR1 ENHRY and CDR2 SYGVKD. The CDR3 runs 14 residues. Trimming pared 2 bases from V and 4 bases from J, leaving 10 bases between. The CDR3 spells CAISETSRPDTQYF. CDR3 in DNA: TGTGCCATCAGTGAGACTAGCCGTCCAGATACGCAGTATTTT.